This TCR beta chain was captured by sequencing in a study of T cell clones after liver transplantation. Study in general: Three of the eight recipients were HCV-positive; the rest had non-autoimmune, non-viral transplant indications.

The V and J ends lost 1 base and 4 bases respectively, with 11 bases between them. The CDR3 extends over 15 amino acids. CDR1 SGHTA and CDR2 FQGNSA come from the germline V gene. Assay used: immunoSEQ multiplex PCR; TCRdb lists only in-frame clones, some missing. The data contain more than 75,000 clones, roughly 80% of them singletons. The origin of this receptor is a human patient who received a liver transplant. The graft donor may have contributed some T cells. The chain couples TRBV7-2 to TRBJ1-5; no clear D. Specimen: CD4+ T cells from blood, collected around 45 months after liver transplant. The CDR3 reads CASSLEEGLNQPQHF. CDR3 nucleotides: TGTGCCAGCAGCTTAGAAGAGGGATTGAATCAGCCCCAGCATTTT.